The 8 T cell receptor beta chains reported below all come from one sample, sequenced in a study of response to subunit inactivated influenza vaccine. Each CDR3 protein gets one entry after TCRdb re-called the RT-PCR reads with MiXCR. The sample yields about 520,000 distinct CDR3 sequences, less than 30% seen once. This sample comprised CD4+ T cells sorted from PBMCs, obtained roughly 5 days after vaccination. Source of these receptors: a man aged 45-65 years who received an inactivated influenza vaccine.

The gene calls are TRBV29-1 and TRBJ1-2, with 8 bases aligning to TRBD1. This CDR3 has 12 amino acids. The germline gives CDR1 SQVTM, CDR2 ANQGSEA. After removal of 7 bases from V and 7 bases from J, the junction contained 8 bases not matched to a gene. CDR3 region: CSALDRAGGYTF. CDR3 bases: TGCAGCGCCTTGGACAGGGCGGGTGGCTACACCTTC. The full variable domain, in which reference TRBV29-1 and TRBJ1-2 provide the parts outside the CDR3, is SAVISQKPSRDICQRGTSLTIQCQVDSQVTMMFWYRQQPGQSLTLIATANQGSEATYESGFVIDKFPISRPNLTFSTLTVSNMSPEDSSIYLCSALDRAGGYTFGSGTRLTVV.

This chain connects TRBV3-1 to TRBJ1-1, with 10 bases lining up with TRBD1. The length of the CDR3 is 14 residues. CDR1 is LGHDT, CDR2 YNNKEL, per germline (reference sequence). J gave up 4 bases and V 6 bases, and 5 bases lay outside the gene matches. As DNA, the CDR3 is TGTGCCAGCAGTCCGGGACAGGGGTTCACTGAAGCTTTCTTT. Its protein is CASSPGQGFTEAFF.

In nucleotides, the CDR3 is TGTGCCAGCAGCTCCGTCTCCCCCTACGAGCAGTACTTC. This codes for CASSSVSPYEQYF. The rearrangement joins TRBV7-9 to TRBJ2-7; D call uncertain. Per germline, CDR1 SEHNR and CDR2 FQNEAQ (reference sequence). CDR3 length: 13 amino acids. V was pared by 4 bases and J by 2 bases, with 9 bases between.

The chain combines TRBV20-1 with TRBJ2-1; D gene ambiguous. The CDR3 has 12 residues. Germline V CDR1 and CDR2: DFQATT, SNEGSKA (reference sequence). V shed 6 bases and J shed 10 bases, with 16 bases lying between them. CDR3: CSAYLGMREQFF. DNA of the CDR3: TGCAGTGCCTACTTGGGGATGAGAGAGCAGTTCTTC.

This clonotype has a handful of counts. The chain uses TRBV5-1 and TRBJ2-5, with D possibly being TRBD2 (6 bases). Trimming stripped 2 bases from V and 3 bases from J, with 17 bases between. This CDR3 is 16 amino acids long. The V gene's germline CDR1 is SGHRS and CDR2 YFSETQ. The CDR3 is CASSLFPGVAEETQYF. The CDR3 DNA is TGCGCCAGCAGCTTATTCCCCGGAGTAGCGGAAGAGACCCAGTACTTC.

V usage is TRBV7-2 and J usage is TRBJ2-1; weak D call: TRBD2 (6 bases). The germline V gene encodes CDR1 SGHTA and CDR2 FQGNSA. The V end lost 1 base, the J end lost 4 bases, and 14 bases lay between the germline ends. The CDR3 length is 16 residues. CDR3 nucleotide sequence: TGTGCCAGCAGCTTAGAGGGACTGACACCATACAATGAGCAGTTCTTC. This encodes CASSLEGLTPYNEQFF.

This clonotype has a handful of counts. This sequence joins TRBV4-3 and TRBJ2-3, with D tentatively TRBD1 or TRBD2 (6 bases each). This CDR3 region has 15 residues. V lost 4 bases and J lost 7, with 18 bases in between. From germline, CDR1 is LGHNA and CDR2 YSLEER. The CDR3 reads CASSLQGRGGNTQYF. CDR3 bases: TGCGCCAGCAGCCTACAGGGTCGTGGAGGGAATACGCAGTATTTT.

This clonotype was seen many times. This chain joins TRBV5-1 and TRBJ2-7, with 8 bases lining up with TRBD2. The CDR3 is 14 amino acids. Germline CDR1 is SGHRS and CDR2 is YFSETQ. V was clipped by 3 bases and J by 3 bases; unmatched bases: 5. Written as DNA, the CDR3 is TGCGCCAGCAGCTGGACCGGGACTAGCTACGAGCAGTACTTC. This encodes CASSWTGTSYEQYF.